This TCR beta chain was recorded in a study of blood T cell repertoires in COVID-19. In the authors' workflow: Counts of nucleated cells, estimated from reference gene primer amplification, were obtained. Profiling relied on immunoSEQ multiplex PCR, and the TCRdb table lists in-frame clones only, not all of them. D and trimming were read from the DNA, whereas the V and J calls and clone size are those reported in that table. The table has a few hundred thousand clones, 80% to 90% seen once. The CDR3 extends over 14 amino acids. The V end was cut by 6 bases, the J end by 1 base, with 9 bases between. Per the germline V gene, CDR1 is MNHEY and CDR2 is SVGAGI.

The sequence was obtained from a young man with COVID-19, enrolled during active disease. V usage is TRBV6-5 and J usage is TRBJ2-2; possibly TRBD1 for D (6 bases). The sample comprised peripheral blood. In nucleotides, the CDR3 is TGTGCCAGCAGCGAGGACAGGAACACCGGGGAGCTGTTTTTT. It encodes CASSEDRNTGELFF.